This is a list of T cell receptor beta chains from one sample in a study of CD8+CD57+ T cells in acquired aplastic anemia. TCRdb independently ran MiXCR on the reads; one entry per CDR3 protein. Counted here are more than 150,000 distinct CDR3 sequences, under 55% occurring once; the ten biggest clones make up 8% to 10%. The sequencing sample was made of sorted CD4+, CD8+, or CD8+CD57+ T cells (not recorded which) from PBMCs. These receptors all stem from a human donor with aplastic anemia. The CDR3 runs from the conserved cysteine through the conserved F or W. Each record gives: J gene, CDR3 length, clone size, V gene, D gene, CDR3 DNA, CDR3 protein. The D gene is left open where the match is weak. For some rows the clone size is stated as once, few or many, or as a class when expanded; others skip it.

j_call: TRBJ1-5
cdr3_length: 14
clone_size: many
v_call: TRBV13
d_call: NA
cdr3_nt: TGTGCCAGCAGCTTAGAGGCAGCGGGGGAGCCCCAGCATTTT
cdr3_aa: CASSLEAAGEPQHF

j_call: TRBJ2-7
cdr3_length: 13
clone_size: NA
v_call: TRBV7-4
d_call: NA
cdr3_nt: TGTGCCAGCAGCCAGAAGAGGGGTTACGAGCAGTACTTC
cdr3_aa: CASSQKRGYEQYF

j_call: TRBJ2-7
cdr3_length: 16
clone_size: NA
v_call: TRBV24-1
d_call: TRBD1
cdr3_nt: TGTGCCACCAGTGATCCCGGAGGGGACAGGGGCTACGAGCAGTACTTC
cdr3_aa: CATSDPGGDRGYEQYF

j_call: TRBJ2-7
cdr3_length: 13
clone_size: NA
v_call: TRBV5-5
d_call: TRBD1
cdr3_nt: TGTGCCACGCGGACAGGACGCTCCTACGAGCAGTACTTC
cdr3_aa: CATRTGRSYEQYF

j_call: TRBJ1-1
cdr3_length: 14
clone_size: many
v_call: TRBV12-3/TRBV12-4
d_call: NA
cdr3_nt: TGTGCCAGCAGCCCCATGAGGGGGGCTGGTGAAGCTTTCTTT
cdr3_aa: CASSPMRGAGEAFF

j_call: TRBJ2-5
cdr3_length: 12
clone_size: NA
v_call: TRBV29-1
d_call: NA
cdr3_nt: TGCAGCGTTGATTTGTCCAGCGAGACCCAGTACTTC
cdr3_aa: CSVDLSSETQYF

j_call: TRBJ2-1
cdr3_length: 14
clone_size: NA
v_call: TRBV24-1
d_call: NA
cdr3_nt: TGTGCCACCAGTGATTTGATAGGGGGTGGTGAGCAGTTCTTC
cdr3_aa: CATSDLIGGGEQFF

j_call: TRBJ1-2
cdr3_length: 13
clone_size: NA
v_call: TRBV4-3
d_call: NA
cdr3_nt: TGCGCCAGCAGCCAAGATCGTGGGGATGGCTACACCTTC
cdr3_aa: CASSQDRGDGYTF

j_call: TRBJ1-1
cdr3_length: 15
clone_size: NA
v_call: TRBV5-8
d_call: TRBD1
cdr3_nt: TGTGCCAGCAGCGTTGCGACAGGGGGTCTCACTGAAGCTTTCTTT
cdr3_aa: CASSVATGGLTEAFF

j_call: TRBJ1-1
cdr3_length: 12
clone_size: few
v_call: TRBV29-1
d_call: NA
cdr3_nt: TGCAGCGTCCGGGACGCAGGCACTGAAGCTTTCTTT
cdr3_aa: CSVRDAGTEAFF

j_call: TRBJ1-1
cdr3_length: 14
clone_size: few
v_call: TRBV6-5
d_call: NA
cdr3_nt: TGTGCCAGCACCCAAAGTGGGGGGGGTAGGATAGCTTTCTTT
cdr3_aa: CASTQSGGGRIAFF

j_call: TRBJ2-5
cdr3_length: 15
clone_size: NA
v_call: TRBV24-1
d_call: TRBD1
cdr3_nt: TGTGCCACCAGTGATTTCACCCGGACAGGGGGGACCCAGTACTTC
cdr3_aa: CATSDFTRTGGTQYF

j_call: TRBJ2-7
cdr3_length: 12
clone_size: NA
v_call: TRBV9
d_call: NA
cdr3_nt: TGTGCCATCGCTCTAGTTTCCTACGAGCAGTACTTC
cdr3_aa: CAIALVSYEQYF

j_call: TRBJ2-3
cdr3_length: 13
clone_size: once
v_call: TRBV6-4
d_call: NA
cdr3_nt: TGTGCCAGCAGTGACGAGCCGGGAGATACGCAGTATTTT
cdr3_aa: CASSDEPGDTQYF

j_call: TRBJ2-2
cdr3_length: 12
clone_size: NA
v_call: TRBV10-3
d_call: TRBD1
cdr3_nt: TGTGCCTCGAAGCCGGGACAGGGGCCCCTGTTTTTT
cdr3_aa: CASKPGQGPLFF

j_call: TRBJ2-7
cdr3_length: 13
clone_size: once
v_call: TRBV7-3
d_call: NA
cdr3_nt: TGTGCCAGCAGCTTGTCTCAGGGTGACGAGCAGTACTTC
cdr3_aa: CASSLSQGDEQYF

j_call: TRBJ1-3
cdr3_length: 15
clone_size: NA
v_call: TRBV7-8
d_call: TRBD1
cdr3_nt: TGTGCCAGCAGCTTAGAAGTGGGACAGGGGGAGACCATATATTTT
cdr3_aa: CASSLEVGQGETIYF

j_call: TRBJ2-7
cdr3_length: 14
clone_size: NA
v_call: TRBV19
d_call: TRBD1
cdr3_nt: TGTGCCAGTAGCTCGACAGGGGCCGCCTACGAGCAGTACTTC
cdr3_aa: CASSSTGAAYEQYF

j_call: TRBJ2-6
cdr3_length: 17
clone_size: NA
v_call: TRBV5-1
d_call: TRBD1
cdr3_nt: TGCGCCAGCAGCATCGGACAGGGTGGCCCTGGGGCCAACGTCCTGACTTTC
cdr3_aa: CASSIGQGGPGANVLTF

j_call: TRBJ1-5
cdr3_length: 14
clone_size: NA
v_call: TRBV19
d_call: NA
cdr3_nt: TGTGCGACACGGGGTAGGGATCGCAATCAGCCCCAGCATTTT
cdr3_aa: CATRGRDRNQPQHF

j_call: TRBJ2-7
cdr3_length: 17
clone_size: NA
v_call: TRBV5-1
d_call: TRBD2
cdr3_nt: TGCGCCAGCAGCTTCGCGACTAGCGGGAGGGCCGTCAACGAGCAGTACTTC
cdr3_aa: CASSFATSGRAVNEQYF

j_call: TRBJ1-1
cdr3_length: 12
clone_size: NA
v_call: TRBV6-1
d_call: NA
cdr3_nt: TGTGCCAGTACAGGGATGAACACTGAAGCTTTCTTT
cdr3_aa: CASTGMNTEAFF

j_call: TRBJ2-2
cdr3_length: 17
clone_size: NA
v_call: TRBV10-3
d_call: NA
cdr3_nt: TGTGCCATCAGTGAGTCACCAGGTGGAGTGGGGACCGGGGAGCTGTTTTTT
cdr3_aa: CAISESPGGVGTGELFF

j_call: TRBJ1-6
cdr3_length: 13
clone_size: NA
v_call: TRBV7-7
d_call: NA
cdr3_nt: TGTGCTAGCAGCTTAGCCCAGCTTGCACCCCTCCACTTT
cdr3_aa: CASSLAQLAPLHF

j_call: TRBJ1-3
cdr3_length: 16
clone_size: many
v_call: TRBV7-8
d_call: NA
cdr3_nt: TGTGCCAGCAGCTCGTTTTCCGGGGAGGGCGGAAACACCATATATTTT
cdr3_aa: CASSSFSGEGGNTIYF

j_call: TRBJ2-5
cdr3_length: 15
clone_size: many
v_call: TRBV5-1
d_call: TRBD2
cdr3_nt: TGCGCCAGCAGCTCCCTAGCGGGAGAGGGGGAGACCCAGTACTTC
cdr3_aa: CASSSLAGEGETQYF

j_call: TRBJ1-2
cdr3_length: 15
clone_size: NA
v_call: TRBV4-1
d_call: TRBD1
cdr3_nt: TGCGCCAGCAGCCACCCCACGGGACAGGCGTATGGCTACACCTTC
cdr3_aa: CASSHPTGQAYGYTF

j_call: TRBJ1-1
cdr3_length: 12
clone_size: NA
v_call: TRBV7-9
d_call: NA
cdr3_nt: TGTGCCAGCACGGAAACGAACACTGAAGCTTTCTTT
cdr3_aa: CASTETNTEAFF

j_call: TRBJ2-1
cdr3_length: 16
clone_size: NA
v_call: TRBV2
d_call: NA
cdr3_nt: TGTGCCAGCAGTGAGGGGGTTTTCAAGCCCTACAATGAGCAGTTCTTC
cdr3_aa: CASSEGVFKPYNEQFF